Below, one T cell receptor (beta chain) is given with its context. Its target is not known. The germline CDR1 and CDR2 sequences are MNHEY and SMNVEV (reference sequence). Trimming left V 5 bases short and J 4 bases short, with 3 bases between. This CDR3 has 11 residues. Sequenced by immunoSEQ multiplex PCR; TCRdb stores in-frame clones only, minus some. The sample lists about 1,900,000 clones, 85% to 95% occurring once. The naive CD8 subset, CD45RO-negative cells positively selected for CCR7, excluded terminally differentiated effector memory CD45RA+ cells. The data derive from a study of shared clonotypes between healthy human individuals. Study conclusions and caveats: Compared with memory subsets, naive subsets generally had larger estimated richness.

The sequenced sample was naive CD8+ T cells sorted from blood. This chain connects TRBV27 to TRBJ2-1; D not resolved. This TCR was sampled from a man younger than 35 in good health. The CDR3 protein is CASSDYNEQFF. The CDR3 nucleotides read TGTGCCAGCAGTGATTACAATGAGCAGTTCTTC.